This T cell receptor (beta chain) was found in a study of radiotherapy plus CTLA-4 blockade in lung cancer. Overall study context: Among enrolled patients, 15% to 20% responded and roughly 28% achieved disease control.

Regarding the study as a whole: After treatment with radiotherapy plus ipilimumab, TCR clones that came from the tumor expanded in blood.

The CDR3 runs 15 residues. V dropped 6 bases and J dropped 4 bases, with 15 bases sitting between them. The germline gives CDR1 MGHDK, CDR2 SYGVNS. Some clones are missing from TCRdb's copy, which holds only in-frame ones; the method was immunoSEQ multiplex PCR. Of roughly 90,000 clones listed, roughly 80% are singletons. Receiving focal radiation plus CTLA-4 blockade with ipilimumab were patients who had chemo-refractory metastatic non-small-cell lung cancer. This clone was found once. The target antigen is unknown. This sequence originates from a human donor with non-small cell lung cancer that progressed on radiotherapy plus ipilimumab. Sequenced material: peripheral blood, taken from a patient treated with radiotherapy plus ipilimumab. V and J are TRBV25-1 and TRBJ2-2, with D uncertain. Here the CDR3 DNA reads TGTGCCAGCAGCCTCGCCGGGTCTGGCACCGGGGAGCTGTTTTTT. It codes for CASSLAGSGTGELFF.